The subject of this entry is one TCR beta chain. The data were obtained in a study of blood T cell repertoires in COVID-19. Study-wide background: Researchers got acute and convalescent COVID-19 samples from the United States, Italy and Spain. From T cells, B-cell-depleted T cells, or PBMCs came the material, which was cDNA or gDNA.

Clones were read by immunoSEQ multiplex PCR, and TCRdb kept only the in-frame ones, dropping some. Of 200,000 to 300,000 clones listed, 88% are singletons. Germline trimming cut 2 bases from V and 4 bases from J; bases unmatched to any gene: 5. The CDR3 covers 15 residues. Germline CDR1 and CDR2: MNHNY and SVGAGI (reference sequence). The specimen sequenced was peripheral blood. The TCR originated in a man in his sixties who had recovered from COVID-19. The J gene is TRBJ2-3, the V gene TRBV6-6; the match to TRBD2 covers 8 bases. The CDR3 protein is CASSYPGGPSDTQYF. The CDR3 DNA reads TGTGCCAGCAGTTACCCGGGGGGGCCGTCAGATACGCAGTATTTT.